This entry lists 18 T cell receptor beta chains sequenced from one sample in a study of liver allograft versus peripheral blood T cells. Study in general: Blood and transplanted-liver T cell receptor repertoires from recipients were compared.

TCRdb re-analysed the reads in MiXCR, keeping a single row per CDR3 protein. Altogether some 3,500 distinct CDR3 sequences are present, about 15% being singletons, with the ten largest covering approximately 4%. The source of these receptors is a human patient who had a liver transplant. Some T cells may be graft donor cells.

By its share, this clonotype is medium-sized. The junction departs from germline at one end; a sequencing error may be responsible. The V call is TRBV10-3, the J call TRBJ1-3; D is unclear. Per germline, CDR1 ENHRY and CDR2 SYGVKD. This CDR3 region has 15 residues. CDR3 in DNA: TGCGCCAGCACTTCTTCTCCTCCGGGGGGAAACACCATATATTTT. This gives the protein CASTSSPPGGNTIYF.

In its sample, this clonotype ranks as medium-sized (0.01 to 0.1%). The V and J genes are TRBV6-1 and TRBJ2-1; tentatively, D is TRBD1 (5 bases). Trimming removed 7 bases from V and 2 bases from J, with 15 bases in between. CDR3 size: 15 residues. Germline-derived CDR1 and CDR2 are MNHNS and SASEGT. The CDR3 DNA follows: TGTGCCAGCACTCTAGGACACAGCACCTACAATGAGCAGTTCTTC. Amino acids: CASTLGHSTYNEQFF.

This clonotype is deemed medium-sized (0.01 to 0.1%). The chain is built from TRBV6-1 and TRBJ2-3; 8 bases map to TRBD2. The CDR3 runs to 14 residues. J gave up 5 bases and V 7 bases, and 8 bases lay outside the gene matches. CDR1 is MNHNS and CDR2 is SASEGT in the germline V gene. As DNA, the CDR3 is TGTGCCAGCAATGTAGCCCTAGCGGGAGATACGCAGTATTTT. It encodes CASNVALAGDTQYF.

In this sample, this clonotype is medium-sized. The rearrangement joins TRBV27 to TRBJ2-1, with 13 bases identical to TRBD2. This CDR3 contains 16 residues. The germline CDR1 and CDR2 sequences are MNHEY and SMNVEV (reference sequence). Trimming took 9 bases from V and 1 from J; bases not matched to a gene: 6. CDR3 coding DNA: TGTGCCAGTTCCCGGACTAGCGGGAGTTCCTACAATGAGCAGTTCTTC. Amino acid sequence: CASSRTSGSSYNEQFF.

This clonotype is judged large. The rearrangement uses TRBV29-1 and TRBJ2-1; 11 bases line up with TRBD2. The junction had 4 bases not matched to a gene; V was cut back by 8 bases and J by 1 base. The germline gives CDR1 SQVTM, CDR2 ANQGSEA. This CDR3 contains 14 residues. The CDR3 nucleotides are TGCAGCACCTCTAGCGGGAGGTCCTACAATGAGCAGTTCTTC. The encoded protein is CSTSSGRSYNEQFF.

This clonotype is termed medium-sized. The V gene is TRBV6-2 or TRBV6-3, the J gene TRBJ1-1, with a weak D call TRBD1 (5 bases). The CDR3 consists of 14 residues. V lost 0 bases and J lost 6, with 11 bases in between. Germline values: CDR1 MNHEY, CDR2 SVGEGT. The CDR3 nucleotides are TGTGCCAGCAGTTACTCGGAAGGGACCGCTGAAGCTTTCTTT. Translating gives CASSYSEGTAEAFF.

This clonotype came up a few times. The chain combines TRBV20-1 with TRBJ1-1; no clear D gene. Germline V gene sequence: CDR1 DFQATT, CDR2 SNEGSKA (reference sequence). This CDR3 spans 11 amino acids. Trimming stripped 0 bases from V and 11 bases from J, with 10 bases between. The CDR3 DNA reads TGCAGTGCTAGAGATCCCATTTGGGCTTTCTTT. It yields the protein CSARDPIWAFF.

This clonotype came up a few times. This chain uses TRBV7-9 with TRBJ2-7; D not resolved. In germline, CDR1 is SEHNR, CDR2 FQNEAQ (reference sequence). The CDR3 is made up of 11 amino acids. The V gene lost 1 base and the J gene lost 4 bases, with 2 bases spanning the gap. This chain's CDR3 is CASSLEYEQYF. The CDR3, as DNA: TGTGCCAGCAGCTTAGAATACGAGCAGTACTTC.

The chain uses TRBV30 and TRBJ2-7; D possibly corresponds to TRBD2 (5 bases). V lost 0 bases and J 7 bases, leaving 13 bases between the germline ends. The CDR3 is 13 residues long. From germline, CDR1 is GTSNPN and CDR2 SVGIG (reference sequence). CDR3 DNA sequence: TGTGCCTGGAGTGTAACCAGCCCGGGAGAGCAGTACTTC. As protein: CAWSVTSPGEQYF.

A few counts support this clonotype. The chain employs TRBV20-1 and TRBJ2-7, with 7 nucleotides matching TRBD2. The CDR3 is made up of 11 amino acids. Germline assignment: CDR1 DFQATT and CDR2 SNEGSKA (reference sequence). The V segment lost 4 bases and the J segment 4 bases; nucleotides outside the gene matches: 1. The DNA of the CDR3 is TGCAGTGCTAAAGCGGGGTACGAGCAGTACTTC. It encodes CSAKAGYEQYF.

This clonotype qualifies as medium-sized (0.01 to 0.1%). The chain couples TRBV24-1 to TRBJ2-7, with 9 bases matching TRBD2. V shed 2 bases and J 0 bases; nucleotides not matched to a gene: 4. Per germline, CDR1 KGHDR and CDR2 SFDVKD. The CDR3 is made up of 16 amino acids. CDR3 sequence reads: CATSDSLAGSSYEQYF. The CDR3 bases are TGTGCCACCAGTGATTCCCTAGCGGGGTCCTCCTACGAGCAGTACTTC.

This clonotype was picked up a small number of times. The gene calls are TRBV3-1 and TRBJ2-7; possibly TRBD2 for D (5 bases). V gave up 11 bases and J gave up 6 bases, with 17 bases separating them. The CDR3 spans 12 residues. Germline CDR1 LGHDT, CDR2 YNNKEL (reference sequence). The CDR3 DNA is TGTGCCTCTCGAGGGCATACCATCGAGCAGTACTTC. This encodes CASRGHTIEQYF.

Sample share makes this clonotype medium-sized. The chain couples TRBV10-1 to TRBJ1-5; TRBD1 aligns across 11 bases. Germline CDR1 reads WNHNN; CDR2 reads SYGVQD (reference sequence). Losses at the gene ends were 6 bases for V and 5 bases for J; bases not matched to a gene: 0. The CDR3 covers 13 residues. CDR3 coding DNA: TGCGCCAGCAGGGACAGGGGGCATCAGCCCCAGCATTTT. Its translation is CASRDRGHQPQHF.

By sample share, this clonotype is medium-sized. This sequence joins TRBV5-6 and TRBJ1-6, with a tentative D call TRBD1 (6 bases). V gave up 4 bases and J gave up 10 bases, with 9 bases separating them. The CDR3 is 12 residues long. CDR1 is SGHDT and CDR2 is YYEEEE in the germline V gene. The CDR3, as DNA: TGTGCCAGCAGCCGCACAGGGTCACCCCTCCACTTT. This encodes CASSRTGSPLHF.

This clonotype ranks as medium-sized. The chain couples TRBV19 to TRBJ1-5; D call uncertain. The CDR3 runs 15 residues. Trimming cost V 3 bases and J 5 bases, with 14 bases left between them. Per the germline V gene, CDR1 is LNHDA and CDR2 is SQIVND (reference sequence). The CDR3 sequence: CASSILGPGHQPQHF. CDR3 sequence (DNA): TGTGCCAGTAGTATTCTGGGCCCAGGCCATCAGCCCCAGCATTTT.

This clonotype is termed medium-sized. The chain carries TRBV6-1 and TRBJ1-2; D perhaps matches TRBD1 (5 bases). CDR1 and CDR2 (germline): MNHNS, SASEGT. This CDR3 is 14 amino acids long. The ends were cut back, 8 bases at V and 5 bases at J, with 18 bases in the middle. The CDR3 spells CASGEAGQGYGYTF. CDR3 bases: TGTGCCAGCGGCGAAGCGGGGCAGGGTTATGGCTACACCTTC.

This clonotype is termed medium-sized. The V call is TRBV10-3, the J call TRBJ2-7; 8 bases agree with TRBD1. V lost 2 bases to trimming and J lost 0 bases; unmatched junction nucleotides: 3. The CDR3 runs 15 residues. Germline CDR1 and CDR2: ENHRY and SYGVKD. The CDR3 here is CAISEDRGPSYEQYF. CDR3 sequence (DNA): TGTGCCATCAGTGAGGACAGGGGCCCCTCCTACGAGCAGTACTTC.

V usage is TRBV2 and J usage is TRBJ1-6; 8 bases fit TRBD1. The CDR3 sequence is 15 residues long. V trimming: 5 bases; J trimming: 8 bases; junction bases outside the gene matches: 8. Germline values: CDR1 SNHLY, CDR2 FYNNEI. The CDR3 nucleotides read TGTGCCAGCAGTTACTCCTCAGGGGGCCATTCACCCCTCCACTTT. It is translated as CASSYSSGGHSPLHF.